The 18 T cell receptor beta chains presented below share a single source sample, sequenced in a study of beta chain features in type 1 diabetes (dated by TCRdb to 2016 to 2018). General conclusions and limits of the study: In all four CD4+ subsets, TCRB CDR3 length was moderately but significantly shorter in type 1 diabetes patients.

For these receptors, no antigen is known. Library construction relied on the immunoSEQ multiplex PCR assay. The entire amount of isolated RNA was reverse transcribed using the High Capacity cDNA Reverse Transcription Kit, so the sequenced TCRB transcripts were expressed ones. Here the immuneACCESS table is served through TCRdb, limited to in-frame sequences with V and J called. Missing clones are a known gap in these copies; in checked studies unresolved V genes cover under half, and the rest lacks a known reason. In all, the sample holds around 690,000 clones, and 9.5% to 15% of those were seen once. Of the sample, over 0.1% falls within the top ten clones. Material: naive CD4+ T cells from blood. Read against the paper, the sample's cell subset or site label means: true naive CD4+ T cells. These receptors were taken from a man aged 25-45 years with type 1 diabetes.

This chain connects TRBV29-1 to TRBJ2-7; D not certain. Germline assignment: CDR1 SQVTM and CDR2 ANQGSEA. V lost 7 bases and J 3 bases, leaving 13 bases between the germline ends. This CDR3 has 12 residues. The CDR3 spells CSAIGGIYEQYF. The CDR3 region has the DNA TGCAGCGCCATCGGCGGCATCTACGAGCAGTACTTC.

The rearrangement uses TRBV30 and TRBJ2-5; possibly TRBD1 or TRBD2 for D (5 bases each). Germline V gene lookup returns CDR1 GTSNPN and CDR2 SVGIG (reference sequence). The length of the CDR3 is 13 residues. Trimming took 4 bases from V and 5 from J, leaving 14 bases between them. CDR3 sequence (DNA): TGTGCCTGGATTGGGGGTACTGTGGAGACCCAGTACTTC. Residues: CAWIGGTVETQYF.

This clone appeared a few times. One end of the junction fails to match germline, which may point to a read error. The CDR3 nucleotides read TGCAGTGCCCAACGACATGATGGGGGCGTCTTT. Translated, it gives CSAQRHDGGVF. The chain carries TRBV20-1 and TRBJ1-1; D perhaps matches TRBD1 (6 bases). The CDR3 has 11 amino acids. Germline lookup yields CDR1 DFQATT and CDR2 SNEGSKA (reference sequence).

This chain uses TRBV19 with TRBJ1-6, with D possibly matching TRBD1 (6 bases). CDR3 length equals 16 residues. With 5 bases removed from V and 2 bases from J, the gap between germline ends came to 13 bases. The germline V gene has CDR1 LNHDA and CDR2 SQIVND (reference sequence). The CDR3 DNA is TGTGCCAGTAGTCAACCGCAGGGGACCTATAATTCACCCCTCCACTTT. It is translated as CASSQPQGTYNSPLHF. Variable domain in full (rest from reference TRBV19 and TRBJ1-6): DGGITQSPKYLFRKEGQNVTLSCEQNLNHDAMYWYRQDPGQGLRLIYYSQIVNDFQKGDIAEGYSVSREKKESFPLTVTSAQKNPTAFYLCASSQPQGTYNSPLHFGNGTRLTVT.

This clone was counted a few times. Other DNA sequences in this specimen translate into the identical CDR3. V is TRBV7-9 and J is TRBJ1-6; no clear D gene. V was clipped by 1 base and J by 5 bases, with 6 bases between them. Germline lookup yields CDR1 SEHNR and CDR2 FQNEAQ (reference sequence). There are 14 residues in the CDR3. The CDR3 is CASSLDTDNSPLHF. The CDR3 bases are TGTGCCAGCAGCTTAGATACAGATAATTCACCCCTCCACTTT.

This clone was observed a handful of times. The gene calls are TRBV6-1 and TRBJ1-5; D remains ambiguous. The germline V and J ends were trimmed by 1 base and 5 bases, with 6 bases remaining between them. The CDR3 sequence is 13 residues long. CDR1 is MNHNS and CDR2 is SASEGT in the germline V gene. Written as DNA, the CDR3 is TGTGCCAGCAGTGAAGGTTGGGATCAGCCCCAGCATTTT. This encodes CASSEGWDQPQHF.

This clone came up a few times. The V gene is TRBV5-1, the J gene TRBJ2-2, with no clear D. V lost 7 bases and J lost 0, with 10 bases in between. The CDR3 sequence is 14 residues long. CDR1 SGHRS and CDR2 YFSETQ come from the germline V gene. CDR3 coding DNA: TGCGCCAGCCATATGACCGCGAACACCGGGGAGCTGTTTTTT. It specifies CASHMTANTGELFF.

The table lists this clone with a few counts. The chain has TRBV5-1 and TRBJ1-4; a weak D match, TRBD1 (5 bases). The CDR3 has 14 amino acids. Germline CDR1 SGHRS, CDR2 YFSETQ. Between the trimmed V and J ends, which lost 2 bases and 3 bases, there was a span of 8 bases. The CDR3 sequence: CASSFGAANEKLFF. The CDR3 region has the DNA TGCGCCAGCAGCTTTGGGGCAGCTAATGAAAAACTGTTTTTT.

This clone has only a few counts. The V call is TRBV4-3, the J call TRBJ1-3, with a weak D call TRBD1 (6 bases). The CDR3 runs 18 residues. V lost 1 base, J lost 0 bases, and 16 bases lay in between. CDR1 and CDR2 (germline): LGHNA, YSLEER. The DNA of the CDR3 is TGCGCCAGCAGCCAAGCTAGGACAGCTGTTAACTCTGGAAACACCATATATTTT. It translates to CASSQARTAVNSGNTIYF.

V gene TRBV29-1 combines with J gene TRBJ2-1; D might be TRBD1 (6 bases). CDR1 is SQVTM and CDR2 is ANQGSEA in the germline V gene. With 7 bases removed from V and 7 bases from J, the gap between germline ends came to 26 bases. The CDR3 length is 16 residues. The CDR3 sequence is CSAGVTEDSRMNEQFF. The CDR3 DNA reads TGCAGCGCCGGAGTCACGGAGGACAGTCGGATGAATGAGCAGTTCTTC.

The chain joins TRBV7-9 to TRBJ2-3; TRBD2 matches 12 bases. Trimming removed 5 bases from V and 6 bases from J; junction bases left unmatched: 12. This CDR3 is 17 amino acids long. Germline loops: CDR1 SEHNR, CDR2 FQNEAQ (reference sequence). The CDR3 loop is CASSPLFGLAGLDTQYF. For the CDR3, the DNA is TGTGCCAGCAGCCCTCTCTTTGGACTAGCGGGGTTGGATACGCAGTATTTT.

The sample holds a few counts of this clone. V gene TRBV15 combines with J gene TRBJ2-7; D not resolved. The CDR3 is 14 residues long. V was shortened by 0 bases and J by 3 bases, with 9 bases between the two germline ends. Germline lookup yields CDR1 LNHNV and CDR2 YYDKDF (reference sequence). For the CDR3, the DNA is TGTGCCACCAGCAGAGATATAGGGTACTACGAGCAGTACTTC. It is translated as CATSRDIGYYEQYF.

The rearrangement joins TRBV28 to TRBJ2-3; D tentatively reads TRBD1 or TRBD2 (5 bases each). V lost 6 bases to trimming and J lost 2 bases, with 12 bases between them. CDR1 is MDHEN, CDR2 SYDVKM, per germline. The CDR3 covers 14 residues. The CDR3 here is CASSYGALTDTQYF. The CDR3 nucleotides read TGTGCCAGCAGCTACGGGGCCCTCACAGATACGCAGTATTTT.

This rearrangement joins TRBV5-1 to TRBJ2-6; no definite D call. Germline CDR1 reads SGHRS; CDR2 reads YFSETQ. The CDR3 contains 15 residues. V was cut by 4 bases and J by 0 bases, with 8 bases left in between. The CDR3 is CASSNRSSGANVLTF. In DNA, the CDR3 is TGCGCCAGCAGCAACCGAAGCTCTGGGGCCAACGTCCTGACTTTC.

V gene TRBV9 combines with J gene TRBJ1-4, with a possible D match to TRBD1 (5 bases). The CDR3 length is 18 residues. In germline, CDR1 is SGDLS, CDR2 YYNGEE. V gave up 0 bases and J gave up 1 base, with 16 bases separating them. CDR3 sequence reads: CASSVGQTPEVTNEKLFF. The CDR3 nucleotides are TGTGCCAGCAGCGTAGGACAGACACCAGAAGTAACTAATGAAAAACTGTTTTTT.

This clone was recorded once. This probably arose from a read error, given a far larger clone one base away. CDR3 coding DNA: TGTGCCAGCAGCTTCTACAATGAGCAGTTCTTC. This encodes CASSFYNEQFF. The chain employs TRBV7-3 and TRBJ2-1; D not certain. CDR3 length: 11 residues. V lost 3 bases, J lost 3 bases, and 0 bases lay in between. Germline CDR1 reads SGHTA; CDR2 reads FQGTGA.

To note about this clone: At the DNA level, this CDR3 is encoded by other sequences in the same sample as well. The V gene is TRBV5-4, the J gene TRBJ1-2, with D possibly TRBD1 on 6 matching bases. The CDR3 consists of 13 residues. V dropped 4 bases and J dropped 2 bases, with 9 bases sitting between them. Germline CDR1 reads SGHNT; CDR2 reads YYREEE (reference sequence). CDR3 coding DNA: TGTGCCAGCAGCCCAGGACAGAACTATGGCTACACCTTC. It codes for CASSPGQNYGYTF.

This clone showed up just a few times. Here the CDR3 reads CASSQGATNYGYTF. In DNA, the CDR3 is TGTGCCAGCAGCCAGGGGGCAACTAACTATGGCTACACCTTC. The chain recombines TRBV4-2 with TRBJ1-2; TRBD1 might be the D (6 bases). Germline V gene sequence: CDR1 LGHNA, CDR2 YNFKEQ. V was pared by 3 bases and J by 0 bases, with 8 bases between. The CDR3 spans 14 residues.